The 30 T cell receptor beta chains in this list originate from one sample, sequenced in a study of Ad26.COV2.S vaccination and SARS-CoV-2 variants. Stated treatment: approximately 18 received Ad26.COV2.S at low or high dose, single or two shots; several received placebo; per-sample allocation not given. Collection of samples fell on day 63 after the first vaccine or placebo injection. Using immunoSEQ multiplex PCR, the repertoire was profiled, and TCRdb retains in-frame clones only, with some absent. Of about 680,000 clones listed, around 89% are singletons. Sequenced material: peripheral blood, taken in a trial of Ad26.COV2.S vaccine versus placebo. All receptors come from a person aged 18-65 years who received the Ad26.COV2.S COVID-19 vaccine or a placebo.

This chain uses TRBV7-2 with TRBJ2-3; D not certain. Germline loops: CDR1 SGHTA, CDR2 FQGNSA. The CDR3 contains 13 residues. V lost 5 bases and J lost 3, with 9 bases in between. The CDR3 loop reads CASSPRRTDTQYF. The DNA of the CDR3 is TGTGCCAGCAGCCCCCGGCGGACAGATACGCAGTATTTT.

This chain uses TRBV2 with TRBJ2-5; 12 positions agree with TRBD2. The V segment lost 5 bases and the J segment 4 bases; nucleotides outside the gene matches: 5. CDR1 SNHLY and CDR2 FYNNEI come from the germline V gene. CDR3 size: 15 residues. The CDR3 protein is CASSKGLAGIETQYF. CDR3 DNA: TGTGCCAGCAGTAAAGGACTAGCGGGAATAGAGACCCAGTACTTC.

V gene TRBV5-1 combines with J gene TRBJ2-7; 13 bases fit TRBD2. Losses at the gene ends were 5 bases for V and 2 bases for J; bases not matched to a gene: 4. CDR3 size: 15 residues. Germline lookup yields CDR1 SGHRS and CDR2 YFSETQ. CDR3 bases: TGCGCCAGCAGTTCGACTAGCGGGGGGCCCTACGAGCAGTACTTC. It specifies CASSSTSGGPYEQYF.

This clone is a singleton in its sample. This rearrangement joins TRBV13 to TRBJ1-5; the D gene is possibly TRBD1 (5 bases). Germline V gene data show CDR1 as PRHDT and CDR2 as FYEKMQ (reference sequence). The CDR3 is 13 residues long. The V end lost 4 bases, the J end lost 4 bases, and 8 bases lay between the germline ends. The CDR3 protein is CASSWGGNQPQHF. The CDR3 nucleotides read TGTGCCAGCAGCTGGGGGGGAAATCAGCCCCAGCATTTT.

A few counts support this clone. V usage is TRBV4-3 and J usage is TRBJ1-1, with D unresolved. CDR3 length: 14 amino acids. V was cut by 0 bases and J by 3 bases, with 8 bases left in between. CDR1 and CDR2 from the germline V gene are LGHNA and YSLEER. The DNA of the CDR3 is TGCGCCAGCAGCCAAGATATCCAGCACACTGAAGCTTTCTTT. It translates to CASSQDIQHTEAFF.

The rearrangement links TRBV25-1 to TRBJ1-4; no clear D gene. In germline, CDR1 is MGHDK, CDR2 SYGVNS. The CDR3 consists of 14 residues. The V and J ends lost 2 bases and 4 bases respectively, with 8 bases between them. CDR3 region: CASSERRNNEKLFF. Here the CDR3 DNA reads TGTGCCAGCAGTGAACGGCGGAATAATGAAAAACTGTTTTTT.

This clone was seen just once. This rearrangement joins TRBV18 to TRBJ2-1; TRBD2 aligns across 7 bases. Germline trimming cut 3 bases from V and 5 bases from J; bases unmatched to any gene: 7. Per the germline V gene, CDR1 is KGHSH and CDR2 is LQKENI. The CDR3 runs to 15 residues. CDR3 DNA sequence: TGTGCCAGCTCACCCGGGGCTAGCGGAGACAATGAGCAGTTCTTC. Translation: CASSPGASGDNEQFF.

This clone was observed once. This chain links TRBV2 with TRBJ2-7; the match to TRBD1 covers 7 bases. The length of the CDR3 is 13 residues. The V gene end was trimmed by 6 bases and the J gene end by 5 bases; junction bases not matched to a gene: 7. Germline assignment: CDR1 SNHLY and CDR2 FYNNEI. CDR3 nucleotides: TGTGCCAGCAGAGCAACAGGGGTCGACGAGCAGTACTTC. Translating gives CASRATGVDEQYF.

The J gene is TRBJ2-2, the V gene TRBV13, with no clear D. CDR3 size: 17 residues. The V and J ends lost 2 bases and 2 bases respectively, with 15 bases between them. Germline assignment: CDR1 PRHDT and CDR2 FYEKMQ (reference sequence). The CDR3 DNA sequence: TGTGCCAGCAGCTTAAACCCGGACCTGGGAAACACCGGGGAGCTGTTTTTT. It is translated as CASSLNPDLGNTGELFF.

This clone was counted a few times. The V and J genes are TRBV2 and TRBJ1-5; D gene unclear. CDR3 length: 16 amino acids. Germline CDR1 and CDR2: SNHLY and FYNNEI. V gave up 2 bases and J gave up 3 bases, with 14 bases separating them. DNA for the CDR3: TGTGCCAGCAGTGAATTGGGAGGGAAAAACAATCAGCCCCAGCATTTT. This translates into CASSELGGKNNQPQHF.

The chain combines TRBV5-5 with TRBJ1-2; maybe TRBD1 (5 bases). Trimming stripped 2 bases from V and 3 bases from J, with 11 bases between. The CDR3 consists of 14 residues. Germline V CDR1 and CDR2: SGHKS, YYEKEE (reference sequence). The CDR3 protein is CASSLWGNDYGYTF. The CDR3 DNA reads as TGTGCCAGCAGCTTATGGGGGAATGACTATGGCTACACCTTC.

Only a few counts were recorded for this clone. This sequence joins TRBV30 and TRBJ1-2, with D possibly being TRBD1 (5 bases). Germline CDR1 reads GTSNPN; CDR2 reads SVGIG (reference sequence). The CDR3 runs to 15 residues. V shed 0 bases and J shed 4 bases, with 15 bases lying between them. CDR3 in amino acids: CAWSVQDPGVYGYTF. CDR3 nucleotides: TGTGCCTGGAGTGTACAGGACCCGGGGGTCTATGGCTACACCTTC.

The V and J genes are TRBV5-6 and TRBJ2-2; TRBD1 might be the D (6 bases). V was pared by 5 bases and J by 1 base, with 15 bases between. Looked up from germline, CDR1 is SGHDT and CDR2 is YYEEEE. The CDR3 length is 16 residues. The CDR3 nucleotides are TGTGCCAGCAGGATACAGGGCTTTAGGAACACCGGGGAGCTGTTTTTT. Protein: CASRIQGFRNTGELFF.

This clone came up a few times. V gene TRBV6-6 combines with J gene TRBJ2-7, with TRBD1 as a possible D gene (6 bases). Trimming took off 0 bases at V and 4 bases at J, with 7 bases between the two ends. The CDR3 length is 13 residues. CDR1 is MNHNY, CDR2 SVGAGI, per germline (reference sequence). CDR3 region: CASSYSDSYEQYF. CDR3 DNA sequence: TGTGCCAGCAGTTACTCGGACAGTTACGAGCAGTACTTC.

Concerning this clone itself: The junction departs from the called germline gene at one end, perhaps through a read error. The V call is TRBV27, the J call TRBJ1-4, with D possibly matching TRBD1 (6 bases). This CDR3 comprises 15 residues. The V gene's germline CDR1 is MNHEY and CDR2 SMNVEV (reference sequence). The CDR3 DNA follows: TGTGCCAGCAGCGCGGGGTGGGGGGCTAACGAAAAACTGTTTTTT. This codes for CASSAGWGANEKLFF.

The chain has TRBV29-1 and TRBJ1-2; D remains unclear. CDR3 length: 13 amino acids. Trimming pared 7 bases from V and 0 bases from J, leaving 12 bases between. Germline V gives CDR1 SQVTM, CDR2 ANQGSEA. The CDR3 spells CSASGKTNYGYTF. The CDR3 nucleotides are TGCAGCGCTTCAGGCAAAACTAACTATGGCTACACCTTC.

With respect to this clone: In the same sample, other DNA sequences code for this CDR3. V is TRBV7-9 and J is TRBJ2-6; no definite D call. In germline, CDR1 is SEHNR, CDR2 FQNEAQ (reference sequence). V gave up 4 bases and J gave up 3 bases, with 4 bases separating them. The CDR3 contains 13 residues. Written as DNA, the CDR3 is TGTGCCAGCAGCTCGAGTGGGGCCAACGTCCTGACTTTC. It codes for CASSSSGANVLTF.

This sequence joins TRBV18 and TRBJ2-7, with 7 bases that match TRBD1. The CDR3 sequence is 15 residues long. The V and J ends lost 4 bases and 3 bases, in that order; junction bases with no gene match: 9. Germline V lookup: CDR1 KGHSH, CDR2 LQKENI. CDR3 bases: TGTGCCAGCTCACAGACTACAGGGGCTGGCTACGAGCAGTACTTC. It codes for CASSQTTGAGYEQYF.

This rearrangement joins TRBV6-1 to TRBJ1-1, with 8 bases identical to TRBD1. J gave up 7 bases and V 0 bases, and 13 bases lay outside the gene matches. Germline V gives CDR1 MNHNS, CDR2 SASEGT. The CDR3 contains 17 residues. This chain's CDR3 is CASSEAWADRARHEAFF. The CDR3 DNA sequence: TGTGCCAGCAGTGAAGCTTGGGCGGACAGGGCACGCCATGAAGCTTTCTTT.

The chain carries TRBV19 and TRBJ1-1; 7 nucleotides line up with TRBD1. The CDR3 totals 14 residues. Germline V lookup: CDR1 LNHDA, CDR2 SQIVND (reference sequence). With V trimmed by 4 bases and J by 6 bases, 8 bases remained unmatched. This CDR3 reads CASSTQGIIAEAFF. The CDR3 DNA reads TGTGCCAGTAGTACACAGGGGATAATCGCTGAAGCTTTCTTT. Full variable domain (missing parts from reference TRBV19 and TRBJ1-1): DGGITQSPKYLFRKEGQNVTLSCEQNLNHDAMYWYRQDPGQGLRLIYYSQIVNDFQKGDIAEGYSVSREKKESFPLTVTSAQKNPTAFYLCASSTQGIIAEAFFGQGTRLTVV.

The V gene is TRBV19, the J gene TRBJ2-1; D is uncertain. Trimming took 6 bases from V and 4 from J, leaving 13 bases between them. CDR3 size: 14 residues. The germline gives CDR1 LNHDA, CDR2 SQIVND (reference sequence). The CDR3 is CASSPLTQYNEQFF. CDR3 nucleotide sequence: TGTGCCAGTAGCCCCTTGACTCAATACAATGAGCAGTTCTTC.

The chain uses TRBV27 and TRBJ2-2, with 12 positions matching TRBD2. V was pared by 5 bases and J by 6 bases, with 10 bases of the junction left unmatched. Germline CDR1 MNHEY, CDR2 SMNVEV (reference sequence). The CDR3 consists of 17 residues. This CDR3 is CASSRTPTSGSPGELFF. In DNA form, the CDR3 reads TGTGCCAGCAGTCGGACCCCGACTAGCGGGAGCCCCGGGGAGCTGTTTTTT.

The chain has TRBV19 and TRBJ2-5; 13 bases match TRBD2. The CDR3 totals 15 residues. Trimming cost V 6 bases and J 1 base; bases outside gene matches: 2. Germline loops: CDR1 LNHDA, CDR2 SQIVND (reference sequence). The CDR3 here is CASRGTSGAQETQYF. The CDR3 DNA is TGTGCCAGTAGGGGGACTAGCGGGGCCCAAGAGACCCAGTACTTC. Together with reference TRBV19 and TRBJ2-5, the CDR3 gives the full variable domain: DGGITQSPKYLFRKEGQNVTLSCEQNLNHDAMYWYRQDPGQGLRLIYYSQIVNDFQKGDIAEGYSVSREKKESFPLTVTSAQKNPTAFYLCASRGTSGAQETQYFGPGTRLLVL.

The CDR3 sequence: CASSRLAGTYNEQFF. DNA of the CDR3: TGTGCCAGCAGTCGACTAGCGGGGACGTACAATGAGCAGTTCTTC. The chain couples TRBV7-9 to TRBJ2-1; TRBD2 agrees at 11 bases. Germline loops: CDR1 SEHNR, CDR2 FQNEAQ (reference sequence). V gave up 6 bases and J gave up 4 bases; unmatched junction bases: 5. CDR3 length: 15 residues.

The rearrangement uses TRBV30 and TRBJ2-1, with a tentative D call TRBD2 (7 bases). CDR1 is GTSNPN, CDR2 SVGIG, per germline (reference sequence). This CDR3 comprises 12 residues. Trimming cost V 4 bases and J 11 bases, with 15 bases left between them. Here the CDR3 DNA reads TGTGCCTGGACTAGCGGAGGGGGTAAGCAGTTCTTC. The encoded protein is CAWTSGGGKQFF.

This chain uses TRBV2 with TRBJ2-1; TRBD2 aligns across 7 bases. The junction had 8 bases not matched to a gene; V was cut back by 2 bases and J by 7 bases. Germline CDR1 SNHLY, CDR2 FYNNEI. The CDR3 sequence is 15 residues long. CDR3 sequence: CASSEIAGDFNEQFF. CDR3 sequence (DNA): TGTGCCAGCAGTGAAATCGCGGGGGACTTTAATGAGCAGTTCTTC.

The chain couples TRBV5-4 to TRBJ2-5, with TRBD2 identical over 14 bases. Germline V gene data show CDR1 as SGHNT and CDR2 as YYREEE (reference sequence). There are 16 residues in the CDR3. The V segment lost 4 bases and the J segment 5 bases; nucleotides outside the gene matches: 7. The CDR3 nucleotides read TGTGCCAGCAGCCCGCCGGGACTAGCGGGAGTTGAGACCCAGTACTTC. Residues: CASSPPGLAGVETQYF.

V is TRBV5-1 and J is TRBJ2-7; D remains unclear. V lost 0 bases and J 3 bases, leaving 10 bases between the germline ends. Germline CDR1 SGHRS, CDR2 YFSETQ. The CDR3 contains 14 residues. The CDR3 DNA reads TGCGCCAGCAGCTTGGAGGCCGGGTTCTACGAGCAGTACTTC. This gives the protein CASSLEAGFYEQYF.

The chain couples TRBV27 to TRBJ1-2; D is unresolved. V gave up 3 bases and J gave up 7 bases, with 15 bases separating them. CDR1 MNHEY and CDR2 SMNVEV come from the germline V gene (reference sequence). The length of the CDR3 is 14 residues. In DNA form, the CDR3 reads TGTGCCAGCAGTTTTTCGGGTAGAGCGGGTGGCTACACCTTC. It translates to CASSFSGRAGGYTF.

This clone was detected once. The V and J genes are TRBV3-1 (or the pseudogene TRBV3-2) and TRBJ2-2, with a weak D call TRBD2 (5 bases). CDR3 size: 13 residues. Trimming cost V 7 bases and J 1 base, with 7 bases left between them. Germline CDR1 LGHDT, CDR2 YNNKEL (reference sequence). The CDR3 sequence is CASNRGNTGELFF. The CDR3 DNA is TGTGCCAGCAATCGGGGGAACACCGGGGAGCTGTTTTTT.